One sample yielded the 27 T cell receptor beta chains listed below, sequenced in a study of T cell repertoires in cytomegalovirus infection. Their antigens remain unidentified. In TCRdb, the reads were re-called with MiXCR into one record per CDR3 protein. The sample consists of about 110,000 distinct CDR3 sequences, roughly 30% of them appearing once. The source was CD8+ T cells from cultured PBMCs, collected from culture after CMV antigen stimulation. These receptors were collected from a human donor in good health (CMV status not recorded). Some clones in this sample may be carry-over from other donors' samples.

The rearrangement links TRBV4-1 to TRBJ2-5, with 8 bases that match TRBD2. The V segment lost 6 bases and the J segment 5 bases; nucleotides outside the gene matches: 8. The V gene's germline CDR1 is MGHRA and CDR2 YSYEKL. This CDR3 spans 14 amino acids. Here the CDR3 reads CASRQSGGSETQYF. CDR3 in DNA: TGCGCCAGCAGGCAGAGCGGGGGCTCGGAGACCCAGTACTTC.

This clonotype has a handful of counts. The rearrangement joins TRBV6-6 to TRBJ1-1; D is ambiguous. CDR3 length equals 15 residues. The V gene's germline CDR1 is MNHNY and CDR2 SVGAGI (reference sequence). Trimming left V 5 bases short and J 0 bases short, with 13 bases between. The CDR3 DNA is TGTGCCAGCAGTCTTTCGGGGATCATGAACACTGAAGCTTTCTTT. It specifies CASSLSGIMNTEAFF.

This chain joins TRBV27 and TRBJ2-4; a weak D match, TRBD2 (5 bases). The CDR3 has 12 residues. Germline lookup yields CDR1 MNHEY and CDR2 SMNVEV (reference sequence). V gave up 7 bases and J gave up 10 bases, with 14 bases separating them. The CDR3: CASISWSGIQYF. CDR3 DNA: TGTGCCAGCATCTCCTGGTCGGGAATTCAGTACTTC.

This clonotype was observed a handful of times. This may come from a read error, since a much larger clone is one base off. The chain joins TRBV12-3 or TRBV12-4 to TRBJ2-7; D remains unclear. Trimming took 6 bases from V and 0 from J, leaving 3 bases between them. The CDR3 has 11 amino acids. CDR3 loop: CASSISYEQYF. The CDR3 bases are TGTGCCAGCAGCATCTCCTACGAGCAGTACTTC.

V is TRBV28 and J is TRBJ2-7; no reliable D call. Trimming stripped 2 bases from V and 5 bases from J, with 4 bases between. CDR1 and CDR2 (germline): MDHEN, SYDVKM. The CDR3 has 11 residues. CDR3 region: CASSLSDEQYF. CDR3 coding DNA: TGTGCCAGCAGTTTAAGCGACGAGCAGTACTTC.

In this sample, this clonotype turned up a few times. The genes are TRBV7-2 and TRBJ1-2; no firm D call. Looked up from germline, CDR1 is SGHTA and CDR2 is FQGNSA. V lost 4 bases to trimming and J lost 14 bases, with 17 bases between them. This CDR3 has 12 residues. The CDR3 is CASSYSIDWETF. The CDR3 bases are TGTGCCAGCAGCTATTCGATTGATTGGGAAACCTTC.

This clonotype was counted only a few times. The chain recombines TRBV12-3 or TRBV12-4 with TRBJ1-2; 12 bases map to TRBD1. Losses at the gene ends were 4 bases for V and 7 bases for J; bases not matched to a gene: 13. CDR3 length: 17 amino acids. The DNA of the CDR3 is TGTGCCAGCAGTTCCTCCGGGACAGGGGGCCCGTGGTTTGGCTACACCTTC. This codes for CASSSSGTGGPWFGYTF.

This clonotype was recorded many times. The chain uses TRBV7-8 and TRBJ1-2, with D uncertain. The germline V gene has CDR1 SGHVS and CDR2 FQNEAQ. V lost 3 bases and J 2 bases, leaving 10 bases between the germline ends. The length of the CDR3 is 14 residues. The CDR3: CASSFSPSNYGYTF. CDR3 DNA sequence: TGTGCCAGCAGCTTCTCGCCGAGCAACTATGGCTACACCTTC.

CDR3 in amino acids: CASSLRWGNEQFF. Here the CDR3 DNA reads TGTGCCAGCAGTTTAAGGTGGGGGAATGAGCAGTTCTTC. The chain joins TRBV27 to TRBJ2-1; tentatively, D is TRBD1 or TRBD2 (5 bases each). Looked up from germline, CDR1 is MNHEY and CDR2 is SMNVEV (reference sequence). The length of the CDR3 is 13 residues. Trimming shortened V by 2 bases and J by 7 bases, and 9 bases separated the two germline ends.

This clonotype was seen repeatedly, ten times or more. CDR3 protein: CASSLGGPYEQYF. CDR3 in DNA: TGTGCCAGCAGCTTAGGGGGCCCCTACGAGCAGTACTTC. This chain connects TRBV7-9 to TRBJ2-7, with D maybe TRBD1 (5 bases). Deletions cut 1 base from V and 2 bases from J, with 6 bases between. The CDR3 is made up of 13 amino acids. Germline V lookup: CDR1 SEHNR, CDR2 FQNEAQ (reference sequence).

The CDR3 DNA sequence: TGTGCCAGCAGCCCACTTACCAAATGGGAGACCCAGTACTTC. Translation gives CASSPLTKWETQYF. The chain joins TRBV7-9 to TRBJ2-5; D gene unclear. CDR3 length: 14 amino acids. Per germline, CDR1 SEHNR and CDR2 FQNEAQ (reference sequence). V dropped 5 bases and J dropped 5 bases, with 15 bases sitting between them.

This clonotype was counted between two and nine times. The chain joins TRBV4-1 to TRBJ1-2; maybe TRBD1 (5 bases). From germline, CDR1 is MGHRA and CDR2 YSYEKL. V was clipped by 0 bases and J by 0 bases, with 17 bases between them. The CDR3 is made up of 18 amino acids. DNA of the CDR3: TGCGCCAGCAGCCAAGATGGAGGGGCAGCCCTTACTAACTATGGCTACACCTTC. It translates to CASSQDGGAALTNYGYTF.

This clonotype was seen a few times. V is TRBV6-2 or TRBV6-3 and J is TRBJ2-1; 9 bases match TRBD1. This CDR3 has 15 residues. Germline CDR1 is MNHEY and CDR2 is SVGEGT. The V gene end was trimmed by 2 bases and the J gene end by 6 bases; junction bases not matched to a gene: 5. CDR3 sequence reads: CASSYTGGESNEQFF. CDR3 in DNA: TGTGCCAGCAGTTACACAGGGGGCGAGTCCAATGAGCAGTTCTTC.

The sample holds many counts of this clonotype. V and J are TRBV12-3 or TRBV12-4 and TRBJ1-1; possibly TRBD1 for D (6 bases). V dropped 6 bases and J dropped 1 base, with 9 bases sitting between them. The CDR3 covers 13 residues. CDR3 loop: CASSGQRNTEAFF. The CDR3 bases are TGTGCCAGCAGCGGACAGCGGAACACTGAAGCTTTCTTT.

The rearrangement links TRBV6-1 to TRBJ2-7; unclear D gene. Germline-derived CDR1 and CDR2 are MNHNS and SASEGT. The CDR3 totals 13 residues. The V end was cut by 5 bases, the J end by 1 base, with 9 bases between. In DNA, the CDR3 is TGTGCCAGCAGTCTTTACAGTTCCTACGAGCAGTACTTC. Protein sequence: CASSLYSSYEQYF.

This rearrangement joins TRBV7-9 to TRBJ2-1; 8 bases are a match to TRBD2. Germline CDR1 reads SEHNR; CDR2 reads FQNEAQ (reference sequence). This CDR3 has 15 residues. V shed 5 bases and J 2 bases; nucleotides not matched to a gene: 5. CDR3: CASSALAGTYNEQFF. The CDR3 DNA follows: TGTGCCAGCAGCGCCCTAGCGGGTACCTACAATGAGCAGTTCTTC.

The chain combines TRBV7-8 with TRBJ1-4; 9 bases agree with TRBD1. This CDR3 spans 16 amino acids. Trimming removed 5 bases from V and 6 bases from J; junction bases left unmatched: 10. The germline CDR1 and CDR2 sequences are SGHVS and FQNEAQ. CDR3 coding DNA: TGTGCCAGCAGCATACGAACAGGGGGCGGTCATGAAAAACTGTTTTTT. Encoded protein: CASSIRTGGGHEKLFF.

V and J are TRBV18 and TRBJ2-7; TRBD1 agrees at 8 bases. Germline V gives CDR1 KGHSH, CDR2 LQKENI. With 3 bases clipped from V and 1 base from J, the junction kept 11 bases outside the gene matches. CDR3 length equals 17 residues. This chain's CDR3 is CASSPPNRDRPSYEQYF. In DNA, the CDR3 is TGTGCCAGCTCACCCCCAAACCGGGACAGGCCTTCCTACGAGCAGTACTTC.

The chain has TRBV12-5 and TRBJ1-1, with TRBD1 matching 10 bases. V shed 1 base, J shed 5 bases, and the junction held 7 bases outside the gene matches. Germline V gene lookup returns CDR1 LGHNT and CDR2 FRNRAP. The CDR3 is 16 amino acids. In nucleotides, the CDR3 is TGTGCTAGTGGTTTGGCACCGGGACAGGGGATAACTGAAGCTTTCTTT. Residues: CASGLAPGQGITEAFF.

This clonotype appeared a few times. V and J are TRBV7-2 and TRBJ2-7; TRBD1 might be the D (5 bases). The CDR3 has 16 amino acids. Looked up from germline, CDR1 is SGHTA and CDR2 is FQGNSA. V was trimmed by 3 bases and J by 1 base, leaving 16 bases between them. The CDR3 spells CASSFIYRGGSYEQYF. The CDR3 DNA sequence: TGTGCCAGCAGCTTTATTTATAGGGGTGGATCCTACGAGCAGTACTTC.

The chain combines TRBV27 with TRBJ2-7; the D is unclear. Trimming left V 4 bases short and J 3 bases short, with 10 bases between. This CDR3 spans 13 amino acids. The V gene's germline CDR1 is MNHEY and CDR2 SMNVEV (reference sequence). CDR3 sequence (DNA): TGTGCCAGCAGTTCCGGGCCAGGCTACGAGCAGTACTTC. The encoded protein is CASSSGPGYEQYF.

This clonotype turned up a few times. The chain is built from TRBV5-1 and TRBJ2-1; TRBD2 matches 9 bases. Germline V gives CDR1 SGHRS, CDR2 YFSETQ. This CDR3 has 14 amino acids. V lost 9 bases, J lost 4 bases, and 8 bases stayed unmatched. The CDR3 sequence: CATTSSGGYNEQFF. The DNA for the CDR3 is TGCGCCACCACAAGCAGCGGGGGGTACAATGAGCAGTTCTTC. Combining the CDR3 with reference TRBV5-1 and TRBJ2-1 gives the whole variable domain KAGVTQTPRYLIKTRGQQVTLSCSPISGHRSVSWYQQTPGQGLQFLFEYFSETQRNKGNFPGRFSGRQFSNSRSEMNVSTLELGDSALYLCATTSSGGYNEQFFGPGTRLTVL.

This clonotype occurred many times. The V gene is TRBV7-2, the J gene TRBJ2-1; 14 bases match TRBD2. V shed 4 bases and J 2 bases; nucleotides not matched to a gene: 10. Germline loops: CDR1 SGHTA, CDR2 FQGNSA. CDR3 length: 19 amino acids. In DNA, the CDR3 is TGTGCCAGCAGCTCATACCCTTGGACTAGCGGGGGGACCTACAATGAGCAGTTCTTC. Amino acids: CASSSYPWTSGGTYNEQFF.

The count of this clonotype is one. The chain couples TRBV10-3 to TRBJ1-2, with a possible D match to TRBD1 (5 bases). Germline V gives CDR1 ENHRY, CDR2 SYGVKD. The CDR3 extends over 15 amino acids. V lost 6 bases to trimming and J lost 0 bases, with 14 bases between them. CDR3 amino acids: CAIRSQGEPNYGYTF. In nucleotides, the CDR3 is TGTGCCATCAGATCGCAGGGAGAGCCTAACTATGGCTACACCTTC.

This clonotype was seen a few times. The chain couples TRBV6-5 to TRBJ2-3; a weak D match, TRBD2 (5 bases). The CDR3 length is 15 residues. Germline V gives CDR1 MNHEY, CDR2 SVGAGI. Deletions cut 2 bases from V and 3 bases from J, with 12 bases between. The CDR3 spells CASSYTRLATDTQYF. CDR3 nucleotide sequence: TGTGCCAGCAGTTACACGAGGCTAGCTACAGATACGCAGTATTTT.

Here the CDR3 reads CASTEGGYQPQHF. The CDR3 DNA reads TGTGCCAGCACCGAAGGGGGCTACCAGCCCCAGCATTTT. The chain couples TRBV6-2 or TRBV6-3 to TRBJ1-5, with 7 bases aligning to TRBD1. The CDR3 consists of 13 residues. Germline CDR1 MNHEY, CDR2 SVGEGT. After removal of 7 bases from V and 7 bases from J, the junction contained 7 bases not matched to a gene.

This clonotype was recorded a few times. The CDR3 region has the DNA TGTGCCAGCAGCTTGGACAGGGGGCATACTGAAGCTTTCTTT. Translating gives CASSLDRGHTEAFF. V usage is TRBV5-4 and J usage is TRBJ1-1; 9 bases align to TRBD1. The germline CDR1 and CDR2 sequences are SGHNT and YYREEE (reference sequence). This CDR3 has 14 amino acids. Trimming cost V 0 bases and J 5 bases; bases outside gene matches: 2.